This T cell receptor (beta chain) was obtained from a study of T cells in tumors after PD-1 blockade. From germline, CDR1 is SNHLY and CDR2 FYNNEI. J lost 0 bases, V lost 3 bases, and 7 bases had no gene match. The CDR3 loop spans 19 amino acids. TCRdb's table, derived via immunoSEQ multiplex PCR, lists solely in-frame clones and lacks some. The sample lists approximately 48,000 clones, approximately 84% seen once, with under 5% in the top ten. The chain is built from TRBV2 and TRBJ2-3; 15 nucleotides line up with TRBD2. This clonotype was obtained from a human donor with basal cell carcinoma. This sample comprised PBMCs, obtained before anti-PD-1 treatment. CDR3 sequence (DNA): TGTGCCAGCAGTGATCCCGGACTAGCGGGGGGGACTAGCACAGATACGCAGTATTTT. Amino acids: CASSDPGLAGGTSTDTQYF.